The table lists the clone carrying this T cell receptor (beta chain) with many counts. What it recognizes is unknown. These data belong to a study of molecular identifiers for immune sequencing clone quantification. The sorting of naive CD8 T cells used the CD8+CD4-CCR7+CD45RA+ phenotype. CDR1 SGHTA and CDR2 FQGNSA come from the germline V gene. The CDR3 length is 16 residues. The V gene lost 5 bases and the J gene lost 9 bases, with 23 bases spanning the gap. Findings of the study overall: In naive cells, under 1% of molecules belonged to clones above 20 RNA copies, against over 97% in effector cells.

TCRdb reprocessed the PCR reads via MiXCR and lists one record per CDR3 protein. The sample has 490,000 or so distinct CDR3 sequences, approximately 25% seen once. The source of this sequence is a human donor in good health. Some libraries in this study had Jurkat cell RNA spiked in. Sequences were obtained from naive CD8+ T cells from blood, with Jurkat cell RNA spiked in. Specified subset: FACS-sorted CD8+CD4-CCR7+CD45RA+ naive T cells. The chain has TRBV7-2 and TRBJ2-1; a weak D match, TRBD2 (7 bases). In DNA, the CDR3 is TGTGCCAGCAGCCGCCCCGGGGGGCTCTCGGCGGGTGAGCAGTTCTTC. Protein sequence: CASSRPGGLSAGEQFF.